This entry concerns a single T cell receptor beta chain. Original handling: Amplification from reference gene primers served as the basis for estimated nucleated cell counts. Repertoires were generated with immunoSEQ multiplex PCR, while TCRdb's copy carries only in-frame clones and drops some. V and J calls and clone size are those listed in that table; D and trimming were worked out from the DNA. The sample records approximately 190,000 clones, approximately 90% being singletons. This record comes from a study of blood T cell repertoires in COVID-19. Study-wide background: Both acute and convalescent COVID-19 samples were obtained from the United States, Italy and Spain. PBMCs, B-cell-depleted T cells, or T cells were the source of the cDNA or gDNA that made up the material.

Sequenced sample: peripheral blood. The clonotype originates from a man aged 50-60 years with acute or convalescent COVID-19.

For the CDR3, the DNA is TGCGCCAGCAGCCCCGACAGGGGCCGAAAAAGGACTGAAGCTTTCTTT. Encoded protein: CASSPDRGRKRTEAFF. The chain is built from TRBV4-1 and TRBJ1-1, with 8 bases aligning to TRBD1. The V and J ends lost 4 bases and 5 bases, in that order; junction bases with no gene match: 12. The CDR3 totals 16 residues. The germline CDR1 and CDR2 sequences are MGHRA and YSYEKL.